This T cell receptor beta chain was retrieved from a study of blood T cell repertoires in COVID-19. Across the whole study: Both acute and convalescent COVID-19 samples were obtained from the United States, Italy and Spain. The analysed material was cDNA or gDNA that came from T cells, B-cell-depleted T cells, or PBMCs.

Germline V CDR1 and CDR2: SGHNT, YENEEA. V lost 6 bases and J 5 bases, leaving 10 bases between the germline ends. The CDR3 is 12 residues long. Sequenced by immunoSEQ multiplex PCR; TCRdb stores in-frame clones only, minus some. Found here are around 290,000 clones, around nine tenths of them singletons; the top ten hold over 2.5%. The age range of participants was about 18 to 95 years, with residence in about 25 US areas. The rearrangement links TRBV11-3 to TRBJ1-1; D is undetermined. The sequence came from a young woman who had recovered from COVID-19. Sequences were obtained from PBMCs or T cells enriched from blood (not recorded which). The CDR3 region has the DNA TGTGCCAGCAGTTACCCGACAACTGAAGCTTTCTTT. It encodes CASSYPTTEAFF.